This T cell receptor (beta chain) was captured in a study of T cell responses to AZD1222 COVID-19 vaccine. Findings and caveats of the study: Clonal diversity may have been underestimated in mostly white British donors. None of the repertoires were sampled until the peak T cell response had passed.

The repertoire was sequenced with immunoSEQ multiplex PCR; TCRdb's copy has only in-frame clones and lacks some. The sample shows approximately 150,000 clones, roughly 90% of them seen only once. In its sample, this clone was seen a few times. Its specificity is not known. Trimming took off 3 bases at V and 4 bases at J, with 13 bases between the two ends. This CDR3 region has 15 residues. CDR1 is LNHDA, CDR2 SQIVND, per germline (reference sequence). Second doses at about 4 or about 12 weeks were pooled. The rearrangement joins TRBV19 to TRBJ1-5, with D possibly TRBD1 on 5 matching bases. This specimen consisted of peripheral blood, obtained 28 days after the second AZD1222 dose. This clonotype originated in an adult who received the AZD1222 COVID-19 vaccine. This chain's CDR3 is CASSIMRGKNQPQHF. CDR3 sequence (DNA): TGTGCCAGTAGTATCATGAGGGGAAAGAATCAGCCCCAGCATTTT.